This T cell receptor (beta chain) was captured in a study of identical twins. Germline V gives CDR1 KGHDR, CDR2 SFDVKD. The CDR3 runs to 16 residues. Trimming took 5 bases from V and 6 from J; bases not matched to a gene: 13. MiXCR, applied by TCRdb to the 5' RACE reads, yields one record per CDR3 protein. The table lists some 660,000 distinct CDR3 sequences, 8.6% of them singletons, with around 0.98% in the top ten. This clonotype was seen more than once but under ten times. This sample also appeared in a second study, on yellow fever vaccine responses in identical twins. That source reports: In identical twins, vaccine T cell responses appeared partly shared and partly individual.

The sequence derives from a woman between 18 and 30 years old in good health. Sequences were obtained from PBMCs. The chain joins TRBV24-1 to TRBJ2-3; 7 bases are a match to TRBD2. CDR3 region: CATSAAGEIWVDTQYF. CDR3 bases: TGTGCCACCAGTGCCGCGGGAGAAATATGGGTGGATACGCAGTATTTT.